These 31 T cell receptor beta chains share one sample of origin, sequenced in a study of blood T cell repertoires in COVID-19. Method: immunoSEQ multiplex PCR; TCRdb's copy keeps in-frame clones and lacks some. The data contain around 150,000 clones, around 80% of them singletons. Material for sequencing was peripheral blood. The receptor set was obtained from a woman older than 75 with acute or convalescent COVID-19.

The genes are TRBV27 and TRBJ2-1; possibly TRBD2 for D (6 bases). Germline CDR1 and CDR2: MNHEY and SMNVEV (reference sequence). The ends were cut back, 5 bases at V and 10 bases at J, with 18 bases in the middle. The CDR3 loop spans 14 amino acids. CDR3 coding DNA: TGTGCCAGCAGTGCCGCGGGACGAACAACCGAGCAGTTCTTC. This encodes CASSAAGRTTEQFF.

This clone was recorded once. The chain couples TRBV7-9 to TRBJ1-1, with D possibly TRBD1 on 5 matching bases. The CDR3 loop spans 10 amino acids. CDR1 is SEHNR and CDR2 is FQNEAQ in the germline V gene (reference sequence). The V and J ends lost 11 bases and 4 bases respectively, with 8 bases between them. As DNA, the CDR3 is TGTGCCGCCGGGGGCACTGAAGCTTTCTTT. Its translation is CAAGGTEAFF.

The chain is built from TRBV18 and TRBJ1-1; TRBD1 might be the D (6 bases). The CDR3 covers 15 residues. Germline-derived CDR1 and CDR2 are KGHSH and LQKENI. The V end was cut by 0 bases, the J end by 5 bases, with 13 bases between. CDR3 DNA: TGTGCCAGCTCACCACCGACAGGCTTAGGGACTGAAGCTTTCTTT. Translated: CASSPPTGLGTEAFF.

The V gene is TRBV19, the J gene TRBJ2-7; D may be TRBD2 (5 bases). Germline V gene sequence: CDR1 LNHDA, CDR2 SQIVND (reference sequence). Trimming removed 0 bases from V and 7 bases from J, with 10 bases in between. The CDR3 runs 13 residues. The CDR3 loop is CASSIDLGVEQYF. CDR3 coding DNA: TGTGCCAGTAGTATAGATCTGGGAGTGGAGCAGTACTTC.

This clone was seen ten or more times. The V call is TRBV27, the J call TRBJ1-1; 8 bases line up with TRBD1. J was trimmed by 1 base and V by 7 bases; bases with no gene match: 5. This CDR3 comprises 14 residues. Germline CDR1 MNHEY, CDR2 SMNVEV (reference sequence). CDR3 amino acids: CASKLDRENTEAFF. The CDR3 coding sequence is TGTGCCAGCAAGTTGGACAGGGAGAACACTGAAGCTTTCTTT.

The chain is built from TRBV6-5 and TRBJ2-3; maybe TRBD2 (6 bases). With 7 bases removed from V and 2 bases from J, the gap between germline ends came to 10 bases. Germline CDR1 reads MNHEY; CDR2 reads SVGAGI. The CDR3 has 13 amino acids. CDR3 amino acids: CASIASDTDTQYF. The CDR3, as DNA: TGTGCCAGCATCGCTAGCGACACAGATACGCAGTATTTT.

The chain combines TRBV6-2 or TRBV6-3 with TRBJ1-3; 8 nucleotides align to TRBD1. The CDR3 totals 14 residues. V lost 4 bases and J lost 6; bases outside the gene matches: 5. CDR1 is MNHEY and CDR2 is SVGEGT in the germline V gene. This chain's CDR3 is CASSWTGRPNTIYF. CDR3 coding DNA: TGTGCCAGCAGTTGGACAGGGCGACCAAACACCATATATTTT.

The genes are TRBV11-2 and TRBJ1-1, with D maybe TRBD1 (5 bases). The germline V and J ends were trimmed by 0 bases and 3 bases, with 11 bases remaining between them. Germline V gene data show CDR1 as SGHAT and CDR2 as FQNNGV. The CDR3 loop spans 15 amino acids. DNA for the CDR3: TGTGCCAGCAGCTTAGATCTGCCAGGGTACACTGAAGCTTTCTTT. Translating it yields CASSLDLPGYTEAFF.

The V gene is TRBV4-2, the J gene TRBJ1-5; D is unclear. The ends were cut back, 3 bases at V and 2 bases at J, with 14 bases in the middle. The germline V gene has CDR1 LGHNA and CDR2 YNFKEQ. This CDR3 contains 16 residues. CDR3: CASSQAETPGNQPQHF. The DNA of the CDR3 is TGTGCCAGCAGCCAGGCTGAGACACCGGGCAATCAGCCCCAGCATTTT.

The V call is TRBV27, the J call TRBJ2-5, with TRBD2 matching over 7 bases. V lost 6 bases and J lost 5; bases outside the gene matches: 9. The CDR3 length is 14 residues. Germline V lookup: CDR1 MNHEY, CDR2 SMNVEV (reference sequence). CDR3: CASSHGLVGETQYF. CDR3 DNA: TGTGCCAGCAGCCATGGACTAGTCGGGGAGACCCAGTACTTC.

The chain combines TRBV10-3 with TRBJ2-3; D is ambiguous. V was cut by 0 bases and J by 0 bases, with 7 bases left in between. From germline, CDR1 is ENHRY and CDR2 SYGVKD. This CDR3 comprises 15 residues. Here the CDR3 DNA reads TGTGCCATCAGTGAGTCTTACGGTAGCACAGATACGCAGTATTTT. It specifies CAISESYGSTDTQYF.

This clone was observed at least ten times. The chain is built from TRBV18 and TRBJ2-1, with D tentatively TRBD2 (5 bases). The V end was cut by 5 bases, the J end by 7 bases, with 15 bases between. Germline assignment: CDR1 KGHSH and CDR2 LQKENI. There are 14 residues in the CDR3. The CDR3 is CASSVGGRPNEQFF. The CDR3 bases are TGTGCCAGCTCAGTCGGAGGTCGCCCGAATGAGCAGTTCTTC.

The chain recombines TRBV7-2 with TRBJ2-1; D remains unclear. CDR3 length: 16 amino acids. Between the trimmed V and J ends, which lost 1 base and 0 bases, there was a span of 10 bases. Germline CDR1 is SGHTA and CDR2 is FQGNSA. The CDR3 here is CASSLGRSSSYNEQFF. CDR3 nucleotide sequence: TGTGCCAGCAGCTTAGGCAGGTCGAGCTCCTACAATGAGCAGTTCTTC.

Note on this clone: One end of the junction fails to match germline, which may point to a read error. The chain has TRBV11-1 and TRBJ2-2; 13 nucleotides agree with TRBD2. CDR3 length equals 13 residues. Germline CDR1 is SGHAT and CDR2 is FQDESV (reference sequence). The CDR3 bases are TGTGCCAGCAGCTTACCGACTAGCGGGGGGCCCCGTTTT. It encodes CASSLPTSGGPRF.

This clone was observed a handful of times. The chain couples TRBV6-1 to TRBJ1-3; possibly TRBD1 for D (6 bases). Per the germline V gene, CDR1 is MNHNS and CDR2 is SASEGT. The CDR3 runs to 15 residues. The V and J ends lost 2 bases and 3 bases respectively, with 11 bases between them. CDR3 DNA sequence: TGTGCCAGCAGTGAAAACCCGACAGGTGGAAACACCATATATTTT. It is translated as CASSENPTGGNTIYF.

The chain carries TRBV6-6 and TRBJ2-7; D possibly corresponds to TRBD2 (5 bases). The CDR3 spans 11 residues. Looked up from germline, CDR1 is MNHNY and CDR2 is SVGAGI (reference sequence). Trimming stripped 6 bases from V and 3 bases from J, with 6 bases between. The CDR3 DNA is TGTGCCAGCAGCCGGGACTACGAGCAGTACTTC. Its translation: CASSRDYEQYF.

The rearrangement uses TRBV2 and TRBJ1-2; tentatively, D is TRBD1 (5 bases). The V end lost 5 bases, the J end lost 4 bases, and 14 bases lay between the germline ends. The CDR3 length is 14 residues. Germline V gene lookup returns CDR1 SNHLY and CDR2 FYNNEI. CDR3 residues: CASSRTGVPYGYTF. Here the CDR3 DNA reads TGTGCCAGCAGTCGCACGGGGGTCCCCTATGGCTACACCTTC.

This clone was detected once. The chain couples TRBV7-6 to TRBJ1-3, with 8 nucleotides matching TRBD1. Germline lookup yields CDR1 SGHVS and CDR2 FNYEAQ. CDR3 size: 19 residues. J lost 4 bases, V lost 5 bases, and 19 bases had no gene match. This CDR3 reads CASSRLGTGGLLPGNTIYF. The DNA for the CDR3 is TGTGCCAGCAGCAGACTCGGGACAGGCGGCCTTCTCCCCGGAAACACCATATATTTT.

This clone was counted only a few times. The rearrangement joins TRBV12-5 to TRBJ1-3; D is possibly TRBD1 (6 bases). The CDR3 spans 16 residues. V dropped 6 bases and J dropped 2 bases, with 17 bases sitting between them. Germline CDR1 and CDR2: LGHNT and FRNRAP. CDR3 in amino acids: CASGRTAGGPGNTIYF. The CDR3, as DNA: TGTGCTAGTGGGAGGACAGCTGGGGGACCTGGAAACACCATATATTTT.

Sample share makes this clone large. This sequence joins TRBV14 and TRBJ1-2; D is perhaps TRBD1 (6 bases). V was pared by 2 bases and J by 8 bases, with 24 bases between. The CDR3 covers 17 residues. CDR1 and CDR2 from the germline V gene are SGHDN and FVKESK. CDR3 bases: TGTGCCAGCAGCCAATCAAGAGTTGGGACACTTTTTTACGGCTACACCTTC. Amino acid sequence: CASSQSRVGTLFYGYTF.

Only one count was recorded for this clone. The chain combines TRBV5-1 with TRBJ1-3; no reliable D call. From germline, CDR1 is SGHRS and CDR2 YFSETQ. The V end lost 0 bases, the J end lost 0 bases, and 7 bases lay between the germline ends. The CDR3 has 15 residues. The CDR3 sequence is CASSLGDNSGNTIYF. The CDR3, as DNA: TGCGCCAGCAGCTTGGGCGACAACTCTGGAAACACCATATATTTT.

The chain joins TRBV4-2 to TRBJ1-2; 8 bases map to TRBD1. Germline CDR1 LGHNA, CDR2 YNFKEQ. The CDR3 is 17 residues long. Trimming at V came to 0 bases and at J to 0 bases, leaving 6 bases not matched to a gene. The CDR3 sequence: CASSQDGDRGTNYGYTF. The DNA for the CDR3 is TGTGCCAGCAGCCAAGATGGAGACAGGGGAACTAACTATGGCTACACCTTC.

The rearrangement links TRBV4-1 to TRBJ2-1, with D possibly matching TRBD2 (5 bases). Trimming left V 1 base short and J 0 bases short, with 7 bases between. Germline CDR1 MGHRA, CDR2 YSYEKL. CDR3 length: 15 amino acids. In DNA form, the CDR3 reads TGCGCCAGCAGCCAAGCGGGGTCCTCCTACAATGAGCAGTTCTTC. Encoded protein: CASSQAGSSYNEQFF.

The rearrangement links TRBV4-1 to TRBJ1-4; 7 nucleotides line up with TRBD1. The CDR3 length is 16 residues. The V gene's germline CDR1 is MGHRA and CDR2 YSYEKL. V shed 0 bases and J 8 bases; nucleotides not matched to a gene: 9. CDR3 sequence (DNA): TGCGCCAGCAGCCAAGATACAGGGGAGGAGAAGGAAAAACTGTTTTTT. This codes for CASSQDTGEEKEKLFF.

The J gene is TRBJ1-2, the V gene TRBV6-6; 8 bases are a match to TRBD1. The germline V gene encodes CDR1 MNHNY and CDR2 SVGAGI (reference sequence). Trimming took 5 bases from V and 4 from J; bases not matched to a gene: 12. CDR3 length: 16 amino acids. The CDR3 DNA sequence: TGTGCCAGCAGTCCCCGGGTCAGACAGGGGCGCTATGGCTACACCTTC. Protein: CASSPRVRQGRYGYTF.

This clone has only a few counts. The chain is built from TRBV30 and TRBJ1-5; weak D call: TRBD1 (6 bases). The germline V gene encodes CDR1 GTSNPN and CDR2 SVGIG (reference sequence). The length of the CDR3 is 14 residues. V shed 4 bases and J shed 0 bases, with 10 bases lying between them. As DNA, the CDR3 is TGTGCCTGGAACGGACAGTCTAGCAATCAGCCCCAGCATTTT. Amino acid sequence: CAWNGQSSNQPQHF.

The J gene is TRBJ1-1, the V gene TRBV11-2; 11 bases line up with TRBD1. The CDR3 is 16 residues long. Germline V gene data show CDR1 as SGHAT and CDR2 as FQNNGV. V dropped 2 bases and J dropped 4; count of bases not matched to a gene: 6. The CDR3 DNA reads as TGTGCCAGCAGCTTACTAGCCGGGACAGGGGGCACTGAAGCTTTCTTT. Translation: CASSLLAGTGGTEAFF.

This rearrangement joins TRBV7-2 to TRBJ2-7; D might be TRBD2 (7 bases). V lost 7 bases, J lost 4 bases, and 17 bases lay in between. CDR3 length equals 14 residues. Germline values: CDR1 SGHTA, CDR2 FQGNSA. The CDR3 sequence: CASNLGGGGYEQYF. The DNA of the CDR3 is TGTGCCAGCAACCTGGGGGGGGGCGGTTACGAGCAGTACTTC.

There are a few counts of this clone. The J gene is TRBJ2-2, the V gene TRBV19; the match to TRBD1 covers 9 bases. Germline CDR1 is LNHDA and CDR2 is SQIVND (reference sequence). Trimming at V came to 7 bases and at J to 2 bases, leaving 11 bases not matched to a gene. CDR3 length: 17 residues. This CDR3 is CASKTLGQGSNTGELFF. CDR3 nucleotides: TGTGCCAGTAAGACCTTAGGACAGGGGTCCAACACCGGGGAGCTGTTTTTT.

The V call is TRBV5-1, the J call TRBJ1-6; D perhaps matches TRBD1 (6 bases). The CDR3 is 16 amino acids. Trimming pared 0 bases from V and 5 bases from J, leaving 12 bases between. The germline CDR1 and CDR2 sequences are SGHRS and YFSETQ. CDR3 sequence: CASSLAPTGNNSPLHF. The CDR3, as DNA: TGCGCCAGCAGCTTGGCCCCAACAGGGAATAATTCACCCCTCCACTTT.

This chain links TRBV11-1 with TRBJ2-2; possibly TRBD1 for D (5 bases). This CDR3 comprises 15 residues. The V end lost 1 base, the J end lost 3 bases, and 9 bases lay between the germline ends. Germline V gene lookup returns CDR1 SGHAT and CDR2 FQDESV (reference sequence). The CDR3 DNA is TGTGCCAGCAGCTTAGGACCCAGGGACACCGGGGAGCTGTTTTTT. Amino acids: CASSLGPRDTGELFF.